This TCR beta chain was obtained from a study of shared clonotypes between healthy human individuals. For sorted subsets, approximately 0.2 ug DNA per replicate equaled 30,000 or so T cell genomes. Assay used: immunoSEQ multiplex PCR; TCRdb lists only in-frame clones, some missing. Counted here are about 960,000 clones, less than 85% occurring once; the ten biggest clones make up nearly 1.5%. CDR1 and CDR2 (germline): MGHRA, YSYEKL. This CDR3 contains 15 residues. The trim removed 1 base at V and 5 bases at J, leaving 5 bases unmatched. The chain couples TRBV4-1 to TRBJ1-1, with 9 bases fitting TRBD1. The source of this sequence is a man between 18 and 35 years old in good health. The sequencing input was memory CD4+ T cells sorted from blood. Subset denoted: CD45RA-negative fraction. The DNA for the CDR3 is TGCGCCAGCAGCCAAGCCCACAGGGGGCGAACTGAAGCTTTCTTT. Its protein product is CASSQAHRGRTEAFF.